These T cell receptor beta chains were read from a single sample in a study of regulatory T cells in long-lasting Graves disease. TCRdb redid the calling of the multiplex PCR reads with MiXCR, one entry per CDR3 protein. The sample has hundreds of thousands of distinct CDR3 sequences; about 22% are singletons. The sequenced sample was peripheral blood mononuclear cells (PBMCs), obtained when the disease was refractory, from a patient treated with antithyroid drugs. Receptors originate from a female donor with Graves disease. Each CDR3 is given with its conserved first and last residue. The D gene is left open where the match is weak. Only part of the rows carry a size: once, few, many, or a class if the clone is expanded.

abundance	j_gene	d_gene	v_gene	CDR3aa	CDR3nt
-	TRBJ1-6	-	TRBV15	CATSRGRTVNSPLHF	TGTGCCACCAGCAGAGGAAGGACAGTTAATTCACCCCTCCACTTT
-	TRBJ2-5	TRBD2	TRBV6-2/TRBV6-3	CASSRGTSGGVYQETQYF	TGTGCCAGCAGCCGAGGGACTAGCGGGGGGGTTTACCAAGAGACCCAGTACTTC
-	TRBJ2-7	-	TRBV5-1	CASSPSQGTYEQYF	TGCGCCAGCAGCCCCTCCCAGGGTACCTACGAGCAGTACTTC
many	TRBJ2-7	-	TRBV7-9	CASSLARGTYEQYF	TGTGCCAGCAGCCTAGCGAGGGGTACCTACGAGCAGTACTTC
many	TRBJ1-5	-	TRBV2	CASSEWTVHGQPQHF	TGTGCCAGCAGTGAATGGACGGTCCACGGGCAGCCCCAGCATTTT
few	TRBJ2-2	-	TRBV7-3	CASSLYHSAGELFF	TGTGCCAGCAGCTTATATCACAGTGCCGGGGAGCTGTTTTTT
-	TRBJ1-3	-	TRBV6-1	CASSPPAGNTIYF	TGTGCCAGCAGCCCTCCGGCTGGAAACACCATATATTTT
-	TRBJ2-4	-	TRBV9	CASSVDPDQNIQYF	TGTGCCAGCAGCGTAGACCCAGACCAAAACATTCAGTACTTC
-	TRBJ2-3	TRBD2	TRBV28	CASSFWVGLAGVAADTQYF	TGTGCCAGCAGTTTTTGGGTTGGACTAGCGGGAGTAGCGGCAGATACGCAGTATTTT
-	TRBJ2-6	-	TRBV12-3/TRBV12-4	CASSRAAGANVPTF	TGTGCCAGTAGCCGGGCGGCTGGGGCCAACGTCCCGACTTTC
-	TRBJ2-3	TRBD2	TRBV5-1	CASSLGTSGINTDTQYF	TGCGCCAGCAGCTTGGGAACTAGCGGGATTAACACAGATACGCAGTATTTT
many	TRBJ1-1	-	TRBV28	CASSFRGGATEAFF	TGTGCCAGCAGTTTCCGGGGGGGCGCAACTGAAGCTTTCTTT
many	TRBJ1-2	TRBD1	TRBV27	CASSWAQGEVNYGYTF	TGTGCCAGCAGTTGGGCACAGGGGGAAGTCAACTATGGCTACACCTTC
few	TRBJ2-2	-	TRBV6-1	CASTLEGYTGELFF	TGTGCCAGCACTTTGGAAGGGTACACCGGGGAGCTGTTTTTT
-	TRBJ2-2	-	TRBV5-1	CASSLRLAGELFF	TGCGCCAGCAGCTTGCGTCTAGCCGGGGAGCTGTTTTTT